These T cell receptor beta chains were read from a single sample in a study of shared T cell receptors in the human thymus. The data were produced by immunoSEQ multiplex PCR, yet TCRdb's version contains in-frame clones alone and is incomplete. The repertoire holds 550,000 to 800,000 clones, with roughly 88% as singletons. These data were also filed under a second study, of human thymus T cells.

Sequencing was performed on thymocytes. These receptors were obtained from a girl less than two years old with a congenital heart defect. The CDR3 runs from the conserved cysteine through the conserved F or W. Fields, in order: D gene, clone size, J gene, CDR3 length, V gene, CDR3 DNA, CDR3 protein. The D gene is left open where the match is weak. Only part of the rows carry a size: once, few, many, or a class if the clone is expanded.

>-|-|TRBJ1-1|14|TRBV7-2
TGTGCCAGCAGCACCAAGGGGCCTAACACTGAAGCTTTCTTT
CASSTKGPNTEAFF
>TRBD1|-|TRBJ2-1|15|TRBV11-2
TGTGCCAGCAGCTTAACCCCTTTGGAGACAGGGTATCAGTTCTTC
CASSLTPLETGYQFF
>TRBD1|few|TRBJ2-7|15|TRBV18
TGTGCCAGCTCACCACGCGGACAGGGACTCTACGAGCAGTACTTC
CASSPRGQGLYEQYF
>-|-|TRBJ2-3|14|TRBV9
TGTGCCAGCAGCCGGTGGCAGGTTGCGGATACGCAGTATTTT
CASSRWQVADTQYF
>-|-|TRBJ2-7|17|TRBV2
TGTGCCAGCAGTGTCGTACACAGGGACTATACACGTTACGAGCAGTACTTC
CASSVVHRDYTRYEQYF
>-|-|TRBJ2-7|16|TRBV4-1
TGCGCCAGCAGCCAAACGTCCAAAGTCGGTCCTAGCGAGCAGTACTTC
CASSQTSKVGPSEQYF
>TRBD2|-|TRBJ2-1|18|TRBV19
TGTGCCAGTAGTACCGGACTAGCGGGGGATATTTCGGACAATGAGCAGTTCTTC
CASSTGLAGDISDNEQFF
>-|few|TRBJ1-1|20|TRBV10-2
TGCGCCAGCAGTGTGGTTTCGGGGGAATGGGGAAGACAGATGAACACTGAAGCTTTCTTT
CASSVVSGEWGRQMNTEAFF
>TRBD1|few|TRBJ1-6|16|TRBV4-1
TGCGCCAGCAGCCAAGAGGGACAGGGGTTTAATTCACCCCTCCACTTT
CASSQEGQGFNSPLHF
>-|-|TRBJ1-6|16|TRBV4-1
TGCGCCAGCAACGACGGACAACCGTCCTATAATTCACCCCTCCACTTT
CASNDGQPSYNSPLHF
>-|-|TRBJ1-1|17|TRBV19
TGTGCCAGTAGTATAAGCGGGTGGGCAGCCGGACGCACTGAAGCTTTCTTT
CASSISGWAAGRTEAFF
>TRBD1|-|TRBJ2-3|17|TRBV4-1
TGCGCCAGCAGCCAAGAGGCGTCCGACAGGGCCCCAGATACGCAGTATTTT
CASSQEASDRAPDTQYF
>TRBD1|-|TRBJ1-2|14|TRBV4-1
TGCGCCAGCAAACCTACCGGGACAGGGGATGGCTACACCTTC
CASKPTGTGDGYTF
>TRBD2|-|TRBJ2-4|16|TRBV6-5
TGTGCCAGCAGTTACGGACTAGCGGGGGGGCAAAACATTCAGTACTTC
CASSYGLAGGQNIQYF
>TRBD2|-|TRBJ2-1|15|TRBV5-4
TGTGCCAGCAGCTTGGAGACTAGCTTTTACAATGAGCAGTTCTTC
CASSLETSFYNEQFF
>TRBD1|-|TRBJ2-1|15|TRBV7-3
TGTGCCAGCAGCTTAATGGACAGGGGGTACAATGAGCAGTTCTTC
CASSLMDRGYNEQFF
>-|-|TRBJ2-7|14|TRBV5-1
TGCGCCAGCAGCTTAGGACAGTACCGCTACGAGCAGTACTTC
CASSLGQYRYEQYF
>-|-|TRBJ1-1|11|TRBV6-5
TGTGCCAGCTTTGTGAGTCATGAAGCTTTCTTT
CASFVSHEAFF
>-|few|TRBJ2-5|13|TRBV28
TGTGCCAGCAGTTCCAGGGGAATAGAGACCCAGTACTTC
CASSSRGIETQYF
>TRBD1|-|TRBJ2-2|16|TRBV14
TGTGCCAGCAGCCAACGGGACAGGGTGAACACCGGGGAGCTGTTTTTT
CASSQRDRVNTGELFF
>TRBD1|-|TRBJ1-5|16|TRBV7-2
TGTGCCAGCAGTTACGACCTCGGACAGGGAAATCAGCCCCAGCATTTT
CASSYDLGQGNQPQHF
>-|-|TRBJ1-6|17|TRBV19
TGTGCCAGTAGTATAAATCTAGCGGGGGATGATAATTCACCCCTCCACTTT
CASSINLAGDDNSPLHF
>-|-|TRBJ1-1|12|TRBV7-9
TGTGCCAGCAGCTTAGGTGAGACTGAAGCTTTCTTT
CASSLGETEAFF
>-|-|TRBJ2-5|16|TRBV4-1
TGCGCCAGCAGCCAAGATCGGGGTTCGGTCCAAGAGACCCAGTACTTC
CASSQDRGSVQETQYF
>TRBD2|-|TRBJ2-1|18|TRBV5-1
TGCGCCAGCAGCTTGGTTGCTAGCGGGGGGCCATCCTACAATGAGCAGTTCTTC
CASSLVASGGPSYNEQFF
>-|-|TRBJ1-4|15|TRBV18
TGTGCCAGCTCACCCGTAGTGACAGCCGTCGAAAAACTGTTTTTT
CASSPVVTAVEKLFF
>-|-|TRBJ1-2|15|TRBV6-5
TGTGCCAGCAGTTACCGGGGGGCGCATCAGTATGGCTACACCTTC
CASSYRGAHQYGYTF
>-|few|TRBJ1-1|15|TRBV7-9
TGTGCCAGCAGCTCACGGACTACACCGGACACTGAAGCTTTCTTT
CASSSRTTPDTEAFF